This T cell receptor (beta chain) appears in the sequencing data of a study of regulatory T cells in long-lasting Graves disease. HTBI primers from iRepertoire and Arm-PCR of CDR3 regions yielded the TCR beta libraries. Via MiXCR, TCRdb re-called the multiplex PCR reads, giving one row per CDR3 protein. The repertoire consists of roughly 400,000 distinct CDR3 sequences, with around 20% occurring once and the leading ten covering around 15%. This clonotype was counted a few times. The time point was: persistent/refractory GD, antithyroid drugs over 5 years with positive TRAb. PBMC RNA served as the TCR library source. This TCR came from a female donor with Graves disease. The sample in question was peripheral blood mononuclear cells (PBMCs), obtained when the disease was refractory, from a patient treated with antithyroid drugs.

The CDR3 protein is CSVGQPWDTF. The CDR3 nucleotides read TGCAGCGTCGGACAGCCTTGGGACACCTTC. This chain links TRBV29-1 with TRBJ1-2, with D maybe TRBD1 (6 bases). Trimming removed 6 bases at V and 12 bases at J, with 14 bases between. The CDR3 totals 10 residues. The germline V gene has CDR1 SQVTM and CDR2 ANQGSEA.